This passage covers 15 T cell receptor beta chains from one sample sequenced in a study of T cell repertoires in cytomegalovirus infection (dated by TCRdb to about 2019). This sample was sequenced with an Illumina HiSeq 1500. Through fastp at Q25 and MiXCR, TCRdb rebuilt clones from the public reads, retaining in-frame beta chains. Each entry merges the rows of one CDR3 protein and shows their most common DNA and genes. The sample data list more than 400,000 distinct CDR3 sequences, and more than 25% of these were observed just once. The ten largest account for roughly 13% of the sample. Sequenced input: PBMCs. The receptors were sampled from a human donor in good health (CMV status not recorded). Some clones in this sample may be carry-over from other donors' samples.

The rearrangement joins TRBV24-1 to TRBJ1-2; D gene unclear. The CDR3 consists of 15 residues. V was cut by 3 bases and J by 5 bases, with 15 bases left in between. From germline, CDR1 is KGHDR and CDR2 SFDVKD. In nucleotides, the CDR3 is TGTGCCACCAGTGATAGTGGTACAGCTAGATATGGCTACACCTTC. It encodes CATSDSGTARYGYTF.

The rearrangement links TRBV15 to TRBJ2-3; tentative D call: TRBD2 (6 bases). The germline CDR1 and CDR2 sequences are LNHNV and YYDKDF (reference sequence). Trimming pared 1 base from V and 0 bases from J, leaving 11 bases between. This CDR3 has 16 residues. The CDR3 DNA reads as TGTGCCACCAGCAGAGTCAGGAGGGCTAGCACAGATACGCAGTATTTT. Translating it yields CATSRVRRASTDTQYF.

This CDR3 reads CASSLSGRVAKNIQYF. DNA for the CDR3: TGTGCCAGCAGCTTATCAGGTCGAGTAGCCAAAAACATTCAGTACTTC. The rearrangement links TRBV11-2 to TRBJ2-4, with D unclear. Germline V lookup: CDR1 SGHAT, CDR2 FQNNGV. Trimming removed 2 bases at V and 0 bases at J, with 11 bases between. This CDR3 has 16 residues. The full variable domain, with the rest looked up from reference TRBV11-2 and TRBJ2-4, is EAGVAQSPRYKIIEKRQSVAFWCNPISGHATLYWYQQILGQGPKLLIQFQNNGVVDDSQLPKDRFSAERLKGVDSTLKIQPAKLEDSAVYLCASSLSGRVAKNIQYFGAGTRLSVL.

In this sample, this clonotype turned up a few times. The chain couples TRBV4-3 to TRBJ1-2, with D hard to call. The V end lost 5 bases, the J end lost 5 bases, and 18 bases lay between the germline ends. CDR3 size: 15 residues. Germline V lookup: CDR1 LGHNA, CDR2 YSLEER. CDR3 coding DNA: TGCGCCAGCAGCTCCCCGGCCCAGGCACTTTATGGCTACACCTTC. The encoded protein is CASSSPAQALYGYTF.

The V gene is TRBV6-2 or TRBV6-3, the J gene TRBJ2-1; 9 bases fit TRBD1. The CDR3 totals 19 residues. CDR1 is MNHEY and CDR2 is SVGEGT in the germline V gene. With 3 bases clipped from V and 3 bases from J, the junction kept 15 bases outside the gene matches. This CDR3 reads CASSYTGGNTKGNYNEQFF. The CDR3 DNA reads TGTGCCAGCAGTTATACAGGGGGCAATACAAAGGGGAACTACAATGAGCAGTTCTTC.

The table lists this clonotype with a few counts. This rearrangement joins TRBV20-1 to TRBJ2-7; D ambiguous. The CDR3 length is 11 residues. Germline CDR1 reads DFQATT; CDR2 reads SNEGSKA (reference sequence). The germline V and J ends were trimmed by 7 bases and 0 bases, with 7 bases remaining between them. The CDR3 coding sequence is TGCAGTGGGGCCGACTCCTACGAGCAGTACTTC. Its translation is CSGADSYEQYF.

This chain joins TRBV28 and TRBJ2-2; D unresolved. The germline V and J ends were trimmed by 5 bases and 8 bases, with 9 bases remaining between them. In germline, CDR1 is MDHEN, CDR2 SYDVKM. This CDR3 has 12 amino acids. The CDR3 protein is CASSPVEGELFF. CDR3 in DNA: TGTGCCAGCAGTCCGGTGGAGGGGGAGCTGTTTTTT.

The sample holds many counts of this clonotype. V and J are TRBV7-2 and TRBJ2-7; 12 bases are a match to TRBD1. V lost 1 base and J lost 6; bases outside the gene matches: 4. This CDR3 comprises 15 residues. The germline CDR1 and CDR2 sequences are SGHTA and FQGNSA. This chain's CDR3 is CASSLGGDRGLEQYF. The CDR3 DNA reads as TGTGCCAGCAGCTTAGGGGGGGACAGGGGGCTCGAGCAGTACTTC.

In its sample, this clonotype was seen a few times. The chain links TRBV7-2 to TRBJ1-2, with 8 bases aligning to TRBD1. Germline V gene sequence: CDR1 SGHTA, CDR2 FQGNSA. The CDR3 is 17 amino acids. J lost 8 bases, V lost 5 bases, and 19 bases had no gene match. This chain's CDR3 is CASSQNRIRGPGRGYTF. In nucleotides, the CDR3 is TGTGCCAGCAGCCAGAATCGCATCAGGGGGCCCGGGAGAGGCTACACCTTC.

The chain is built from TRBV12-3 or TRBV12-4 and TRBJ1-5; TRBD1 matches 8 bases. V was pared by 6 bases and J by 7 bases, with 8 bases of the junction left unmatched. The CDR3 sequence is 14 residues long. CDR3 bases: TGTGCCAGCAGCCTCGACAGGGGTGTCCAGCCCCAGCATTTT. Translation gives CASSLDRGVQPQHF.

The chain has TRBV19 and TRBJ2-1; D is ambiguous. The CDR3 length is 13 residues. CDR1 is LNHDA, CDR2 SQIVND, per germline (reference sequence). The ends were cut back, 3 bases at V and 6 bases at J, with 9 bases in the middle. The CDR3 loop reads CASSMRYGNEQFF. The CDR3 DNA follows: TGTGCCAGTAGTATGAGGTACGGCAATGAGCAGTTCTTC.

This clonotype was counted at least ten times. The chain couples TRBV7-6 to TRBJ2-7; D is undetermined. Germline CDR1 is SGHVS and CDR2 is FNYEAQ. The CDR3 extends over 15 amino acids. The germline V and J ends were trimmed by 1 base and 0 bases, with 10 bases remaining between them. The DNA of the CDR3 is TGTGCCAGCAGCTTAGGATCCAGAAGCTCCTACGAGCAGTACTTC. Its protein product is CASSLGSRSSYEQYF. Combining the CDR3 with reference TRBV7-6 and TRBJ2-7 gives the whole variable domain GAGVSQSPRYKVTKRGQDVALRCDPISGHVSLYWYRQALGQGPEFLTYFNYEAQQDKSGLPNDRFSAERPEGSISTLTIQRTEQRDSAMYRCASSLGSRSSYEQYFGPGTRLTVT.

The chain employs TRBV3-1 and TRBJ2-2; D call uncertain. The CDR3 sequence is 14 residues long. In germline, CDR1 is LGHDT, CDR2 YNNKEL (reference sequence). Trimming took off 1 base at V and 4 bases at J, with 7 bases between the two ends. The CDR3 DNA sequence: TGTGCCAGCAGCCAAGCTTGGCTCACCGGGGAGCTGTTTTTT. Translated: CASSQAWLTGELFF.

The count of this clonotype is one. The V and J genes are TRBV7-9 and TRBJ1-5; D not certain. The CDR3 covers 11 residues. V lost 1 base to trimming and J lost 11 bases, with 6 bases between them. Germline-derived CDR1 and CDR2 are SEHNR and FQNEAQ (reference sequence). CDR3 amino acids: CASSLDGTQHF. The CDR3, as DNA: TGTGCCAGCAGCTTAGACGGGACCCAGCATTTT. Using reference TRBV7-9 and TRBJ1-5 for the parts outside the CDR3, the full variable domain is DTGVSQNPRHKITKRGQNVTFRCDPISEHNRLYWYRQTLGQGPEFLTYFQNEAQLEKSRLLSDRFSAERPKGSFSTLEIQRTEQGDSAMYLCASSLDGTQHFGDGTRLSIL.

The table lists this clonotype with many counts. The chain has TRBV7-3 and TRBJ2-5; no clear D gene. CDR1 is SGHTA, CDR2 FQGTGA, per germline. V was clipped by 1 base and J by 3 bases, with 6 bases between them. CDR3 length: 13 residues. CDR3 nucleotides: TGTGCCAGCAGCTTAAGCACCAAAGAGACCCAGTACTTC. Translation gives CASSLSTKETQYF.